The 24 T cell receptor beta chains listed next were all sequenced from one sample in a study of response to subunit inactivated influenza vaccine. Via MiXCR, TCRdb re-called the RT-PCR reads, giving one row per CDR3 protein. The table shows around 600,000 distinct CDR3 sequences, with approximately 11% occurring only once. A further study also used this sample, focusing on T cells expressing NK-cell markers. According to that study: Scientists made TCR beta cDNA using 5'RACE template switching with UMIs.

The sample in question was PBMCs from blood, obtained on the day of vaccination. The receptors were gathered from a man in his fifties who received an inactivated influenza vaccine.

This clonotype came up many times. The chain recombines TRBV28 with TRBJ2-7, with 7 bases fitting TRBD2. The germline gives CDR1 MDHEN, CDR2 SYDVKM. With 7 bases clipped from V and 4 bases from J, the junction kept 13 bases outside the gene matches. The CDR3 totals 15 residues. The CDR3 coding sequence is TGTGCCAGCACCACAAGTTCAAGTAGCGGGTACGAGCAGTACTTC. It translates to CASTTSSSSGYEQYF.

This chain connects TRBV12-3 or TRBV12-4 to TRBJ1-2; 8 bases align to TRBD1. Germline trimming cut 7 bases from V and 2 bases from J; bases unmatched to any gene: 6. The CDR3 extends over 14 amino acids. CDR3 residues: CASTRTGRNYGYTF. CDR3 bases: TGTGCCAGCACAAGGACAGGGCGAAACTATGGCTACACCTTC.

This clonotype occurred many times. CDR3 amino acids: CASSLDGQSYNEQFF. CDR3 coding DNA: TGTGCCAGCAGCCTGGACGGACAGTCCTACAATGAGCAGTTCTTC. This chain joins TRBV4-2 and TRBJ2-1; TRBD1 is a possible D gene (6 bases). CDR3 length: 15 residues. Germline V lookup: CDR1 LGHNA, CDR2 YNFKEQ. V lost 4 bases and J 1 base, leaving 11 bases between the germline ends.

This clonotype was seen only a few times. The chain joins TRBV11-2 to TRBJ2-2; 7 positions match TRBD1. The V and J ends lost 7 bases and 5 bases, in that order; junction bases with no gene match: 16. The CDR3 totals 17 residues. Germline-derived CDR1 and CDR2 are SGHAT and FQNNGV. Here the CDR3 DNA reads TGTGCCAGCACCCAGAGCAGGCACAGGGGATCAACCGGGGAGCTGTTTTTT. Its translation is CASTQSRHRGSTGELFF.

This clonotype was found a few times. The J gene is TRBJ2-7, the V gene TRBV10-2, with D tentatively TRBD1 or TRBD2 (5 bases each). This CDR3 comprises 14 residues. Trimming took off 4 bases at V and 2 bases at J, with 12 bases between the two ends. Germline lookup yields CDR1 WSHSY and CDR2 SAAADI. The CDR3 region has the DNA TGCGCCAGCAGTGTCCCCCGGGACCCCTACGAGCAGTACTTC. It yields the protein CASSVPRDPYEQYF.

The V gene is TRBV18, the J gene TRBJ1-2, with TRBD1 as a possible D gene (5 bases). The germline V and J ends were trimmed by 3 bases and 0 bases, with 11 bases remaining between them. CDR1 is KGHSH, CDR2 LQKENI, per germline. The CDR3 has 15 residues. The CDR3 loop is CASSPSAGTNYGYTF. In nucleotides, the CDR3 is TGTGCCAGCTCACCGTCGGCAGGGACTAACTATGGCTACACCTTC.

In its sample, this clonotype was seen a few times. This chain links TRBV5-6 with TRBJ2-5, with 9 bases matching TRBD2. Germline loops: CDR1 SGHDT, CDR2 YYEEEE. CDR3 length equals 17 residues. With V trimmed by 4 bases and J by 5 bases, 15 bases remained unmatched. This CDR3 reads CASSLNSAGGPDETQYF. The CDR3 DNA is TGTGCCAGCAGCCTAAATTCGGCGGGGGGGCCCGACGAGACCCAGTACTTC.

Many counts were recorded for this clonotype. The chain links TRBV12-3 or TRBV12-4 to TRBJ2-1; 13 bases fit TRBD2. The CDR3 has 16 amino acids. The junction had 8 bases not matched to a gene; V was cut back by 6 bases and J by 6 bases. The CDR3 DNA reads as TGTGCCAGCAGCACACACGGGACTAGCGGGGCCAATGAGCAGTTCTTC. Translated, it gives CASSTHGTSGANEQFF.

This clonotype has only a few counts. The CDR3 nucleotides read TGTGCCAGCAGCCCAACGGCGCAGGGGAGGAACAATGAGCAGTTCTTC. Protein product: CASSPTAQGRNNEQFF. The chain has TRBV7-8 and TRBJ2-1; D is tentatively TRBD1 or TRBD2 (6 bases each). In germline, CDR1 is SGHVS, CDR2 FQNEAQ. Trimming removed 5 bases from V and 5 bases from J, with 19 bases in between. The CDR3 totals 16 residues.

This clonotype was seen at least ten times. V is TRBV29-1 and J is TRBJ2-3; TRBD1 matches 9 bases. CDR1 and CDR2 from the germline V gene are SQVTM and ANQGSEA. After removal of 7 bases from V and 4 bases from J, the junction contained 9 bases not matched to a gene. CDR3 size: 14 residues. DNA of the CDR3: TGCAGCGCCTCCGGGACAGGGCCCCCAGATACGCAGTATTTT. This encodes CSASGTGPPDTQYF.

This clonotype was counted only a few times. The chain joins TRBV11-2 to TRBJ2-1, with TRBD2 identical over 7 bases. Germline assignment: CDR1 SGHAT and CDR2 FQNNGV. The CDR3 is 19 amino acids. Trimming at V came to 5 bases and at J to 4 bases, leaving 20 bases not matched to a gene. The CDR3 DNA is TGTGCCAGCAGCCAGCGTTACCGGGAGGAGGTTGTGTTATACAATGAGCAGTTCTTC. This encodes CASSQRYREEVVLYNEQFF. The complete variable domain, with remaining parts taken from reference TRBV11-2 and TRBJ2-1, reads EAGVAQSPRYKIIEKRQSVAFWCNPISGHATLYWYQQILGQGPKLLIQFQNNGVVDDSQLPKDRFSAERLKGVDSTLKIQPAKLEDSAVYLCASSQRYREEVVLYNEQFFGPGTRLTVL.

The chain is built from TRBV6-5 and TRBJ2-3; D gene unclear. Germline V gene lookup returns CDR1 MNHEY and CDR2 SVGAGI. The V end was cut by 0 bases, the J end by 3 bases, with 7 bases between. The length of the CDR3 is 14 residues. CDR3 in amino acids: CASSYSIQTDTQYF. CDR3 DNA: TGTGCCAGCAGTTACTCCATCCAGACAGATACGCAGTATTTT.

This chain links TRBV29-1 with TRBJ1-3; the D is unclear. Germline CDR1 SQVTM, CDR2 ANQGSEA. V dropped 5 bases and J dropped 0 bases, with 11 bases sitting between them. The CDR3 has 14 residues. In nucleotides, the CDR3 is TGCAGCGTTAGAGGTTTGGGCTCTGGAAACACCATATATTTT. Encoded protein: CSVRGLGSGNTIYF.

The chain carries TRBV4-2 and TRBJ2-1; TRBD2 matches at 9 bases. The germline V gene has CDR1 LGHNA and CDR2 YNFKEQ. The V and J ends lost 3 bases and 0 bases, in that order; junction bases with no gene match: 6. This CDR3 has 17 residues. Here the CDR3 DNA reads TGTGCCAGCAGCCATTCTAGCGGGGTCAGCTCCTACAATGAGCAGTTCTTC. This gives the protein CASSHSSGVSSYNEQFF.

This clonotype was found a few times. V gene TRBV18 combines with J gene TRBJ2-5; TRBD1 is a possible D gene (6 bases). The CDR3 length is 15 residues. CDR1 is KGHSH and CDR2 is LQKENI in the germline V gene. Trimming removed 2 bases from V and 1 base from J, with 11 bases in between. This CDR3 is CASSPTLDSQETQYF. CDR3 DNA sequence: TGTGCCAGCTCACCAACGTTGGACAGCCAAGAGACCCAGTACTTC. The full variable domain, with the rest looked up from reference TRBV18 and TRBJ2-5, is NAGVMQNPRHLVRRRGQEARLRCSPMKGHSHVYWYRQLPEEGLKFMVYLQKENIIDESGMPKERFSAEFPKEGPSILRIQQVVRGDSAAYFCASSPTLDSQETQYFGPGTRLLVL.

Only a few counts were recorded for this clonotype. The rearrangement uses TRBV5-1 and TRBJ1-1; tentative D call: TRBD1 (5 bases). This CDR3 comprises 15 residues. The germline V gene encodes CDR1 SGHRS and CDR2 YFSETQ. The V gene lost 1 base and the J gene lost 13 bases, with 23 bases spanning the gap. The CDR3 DNA is TGCGCCAGCAGCTTGCTTACAACCCAACAGGATAAGGGTTTCTTT. This encodes CASSLLTTQQDKGFF. Looking up the rest from reference TRBV5-1 and TRBJ1-1 gives the full variable domain: KAGVTQTPRYLIKTRGQQVTLSCSPISGHRSVSWYQQTPGQGLQFLFEYFSETQRNKGNFPGRFSGRQFSNSRSEMNVSTLELGDSALYLCASSLLTTQQDKGFFGQGTRLTVV.

V usage is TRBV7-2 and J usage is TRBJ1-3, with unresolved D. There are 14 residues in the CDR3. CDR1 and CDR2 from the germline V gene are SGHTA and FQGNSA. V was clipped by 3 bases and J by 8 bases, with 14 bases between them. The CDR3 DNA reads TGTGCCAGCAGCTTCCTACGGACCGGAGACACCATATATTTT. It is translated as CASSFLRTGDTIYF.

The gene calls are TRBV5-5 and TRBJ2-1, with 10 positions matching TRBD1. This CDR3 is 15 amino acids long. From germline, CDR1 is SGHKS and CDR2 YYEKEE (reference sequence). V lost 4 bases and J lost 3; bases outside the gene matches: 4. CDR3 coding DNA: TGTGCCAGCAGCGACCGGGACAGGGGCTACAATGAGCAGTTCTTC. It encodes CASSDRDRGYNEQFF.

The rearrangement links TRBV7-2 to TRBJ2-4; TRBD1 aligns across 7 bases. In germline, CDR1 is SGHTA, CDR2 FQGNSA. Germline trimming cut 4 bases from V and 9 bases from J; bases unmatched to any gene: 9. The CDR3 is 14 amino acids. CDR3: CASSSGTARGIQYF. CDR3 DNA sequence: TGTGCCAGCAGCTCCGGGACAGCCAGGGGCATTCAGTACTTC.

This clonotype was seen a handful of times. V and J are TRBV25-1 and TRBJ2-4, with D perhaps matching TRBD2 (6 bases). CDR1 MGHDK and CDR2 SYGVNS come from the germline V gene. The CDR3 length is 15 residues. V lost 2 bases and J lost 3, with 11 bases in between. The CDR3 spells CASSEHRGGKNIQYF. The CDR3 region has the DNA TGTGCCAGCAGTGAACATAGGGGAGGCAAAAACATTCAGTACTTC.

The chain links TRBV5-6 to TRBJ2-7, with a weak D call TRBD2 (6 bases). The V gene lost 0 bases and the J gene lost 3 bases, with 13 bases spanning the gap. Germline-derived CDR1 and CDR2 are SGHDT and YYEEEE. The CDR3 loop spans 15 amino acids. The CDR3 is CASSLGGLGYYEQYF. The CDR3, as DNA: TGTGCCAGCAGCTTGGGGGGACTGGGCTACTACGAGCAGTACTTC.

The V gene is TRBV29-1, the J gene TRBJ2-1; TRBD2 agrees at 9 bases. CDR3 length: 13 residues. Germline trimming cut 3 bases from V and 10 bases from J; bases unmatched to any gene: 7. Germline lookup yields CDR1 SQVTM and CDR2 ANQGSEA. In DNA, the CDR3 is TGCAGCGTTGAGGCGGGAGGGCCTTGGGAGCAGTTCTTC. It yields the protein CSVEAGGPWEQFF.

This clonotype was seen just once. V gene TRBV6-2 or TRBV6-3 combines with J gene TRBJ2-3, with TRBD2 matching 9 bases. Trimming removed 6 bases from V and 4 bases from J; junction bases left unmatched: 8. Germline CDR1 and CDR2: MNHEY and SVGEGT. CDR3 length: 15 amino acids. CDR3 in DNA: TGTGCCAGCAGCCCAACGGGACTAGCCTCAGATACGCAGTATTTT. Amino acid sequence: CASSPTGLASDTQYF.

This clonotype appeared many times. V usage is TRBV5-5 and J usage is TRBJ2-5; D unclear. This CDR3 comprises 14 residues. V was pared by 2 bases and J by 5 bases, with 13 bases between. Germline CDR1 reads SGHKS; CDR2 reads YYEKEE (reference sequence). The CDR3, as DNA: TGTGCCAGCAGCTTACCGGCCGTGCGGGAGACCCAGTACTTC. Amino acid sequence: CASSLPAVRETQYF.